Listed here are 13 T cell receptor beta chains from one sample, sequenced in a study of T cell repertoires in cytomegalovirus infection (dated by TCRdb to 2018 to 2020). In light of the paper, this sample's treatment or condition label describes: in vitro stimulation with specific CMV peptide epitopes to enrich CMV-specific T cells. Their antigens remain unidentified. The data were produced on an Illumina HiSeq 1500. TCRdb applied fastp at Q25 and MiXCR to the public reads, then kept only in-frame beta chains. Under each unique CDR3 protein, matching rows form one entry showing the most common genes and DNA. This sample comprises approximately 310,000 distinct CDR3 sequences, more than 20% of them detected only once. The ten largest make up roughly 14% of the sample. This material consisted of cultured PBMCs, taken from culture after CMV antigen stimulation. The source is a human donor in good health (CMV status not recorded). Some clones in this sample may be carry-over from other donors' samples.

The chain carries TRBV25-1 and TRBJ1-2; D call uncertain. This CDR3 has 14 residues. The V gene lost 1 base and the J gene lost 5 bases, with 11 bases spanning the gap. Per the germline V gene, CDR1 is MGHDK and CDR2 is SYGVNS. This CDR3 is CASSEFEVGYGYTF. The DNA for the CDR3 is TGTGCCAGCAGTGAATTTGAGGTTGGTTATGGCTACACCTTC.

The chain is built from TRBV29-1 and TRBJ2-4; D is uncertain. V lost 7 bases and J lost 0, with 16 bases in between. CDR3 length: 15 residues. The germline V gene encodes CDR1 SQVTM and CDR2 ANQGSEA. The CDR3 region is CSAESFGVAKNIQYF. The CDR3 nucleotides are TGCAGCGCTGAGTCATTCGGAGTAGCCAAAAACATTCAGTACTTC.

The chain joins TRBV27 to TRBJ2-1; 10 bases are a match to TRBD2. Germline-derived CDR1 and CDR2 are MNHEY and SMNVEV (reference sequence). CDR3 length equals 16 residues. The V gene end was trimmed by 5 bases and the J gene end by 5 bases; junction bases not matched to a gene: 9. Written as DNA, the CDR3 is TGTGCCAGCAGTCCGAAAACCGGACTAGCGGACAATGAGCAGTTCTTC. This translates into CASSPKTGLADNEQFF.

Turning to this clonotype: This clone may be a read error of a much larger clone one base away. V usage is TRBV7-2 and J usage is TRBJ2-1, with D possibly TRBD2 on 6 matching bases. The CDR3 has 15 amino acids. Looked up from germline, CDR1 is SGHTA and CDR2 is FQGNSA. V lost 2 bases and J 1 base, leaving 9 bases between the germline ends. The CDR3 loop reads CTSSLSGPSYNEQFF. Written as DNA, the CDR3 is TGTACCAGCAGCTTAAGCGGGCCTTCCTACAATGAGCAGTTCTTC. The complete variable domain, with remaining parts taken from reference TRBV7-2 and TRBJ2-1, reads GAGVSQSPSNKVTEKGKDVELRCDPISGHTALYWYRQSLGQGLEFLIYFQGNSAPDKSGLPSDRFSAERTGGSVSTLTIQRTQQEDSAVYLCTSSLSGPSYNEQFFGPGTRLTVL.

The chain recombines TRBV24-1 with TRBJ1-2, with D possibly being TRBD1 (6 bases). Trimming left V 2 bases short and J 8 bases short, with 8 bases between. From germline, CDR1 is KGHDR and CDR2 SFDVKD. This CDR3 has 12 amino acids. CDR3 sequence reads: CATSDSGDGYTF. The CDR3 DNA reads TGTGCCACCAGTGATTCAGGGGACGGCTACACCTTC.

Many counts were recorded for this clonotype. This rearrangement joins TRBV7-2 to TRBJ2-5; perhaps TRBD1 as D (6 bases). V lost 6 bases and J 3 bases, leaving 11 bases between the germline ends. This CDR3 region has 13 residues. CDR1 and CDR2 (germline): SGHTA, FQGNSA. CDR3 sequence reads: CASSPTGKETQYF. As DNA, the CDR3 is TGTGCCAGCAGTCCTACAGGGAAAGAGACCCAGTACTTC.

This chain uses TRBV29-1 with TRBJ1-3, with 7 bases identical to TRBD1. With 3 bases clipped from V and 2 bases from J, the junction kept 4 bases outside the gene matches. The CDR3 runs 14 residues. The V gene's germline CDR1 is SQVTM and CDR2 ANQGSEA. In DNA, the CDR3 is TGCAGCGTTGATTGGACAGGCACTGGAAACACCATATATTTT. It encodes CSVDWTGTGNTIYF.

This clonotype has at least ten counts. V and J are TRBV7-2 and TRBJ1-1; no reliable D call. V lost 3 bases, J lost 1 base, and 12 bases lay in between. Germline V CDR1 and CDR2: SGHTA, FQGNSA. The CDR3 loop spans 15 amino acids. The CDR3 loop reads CASSFTDGPNTEAFF. The CDR3 DNA reads TGTGCCAGCAGCTTTACGGACGGACCGAACACTGAAGCTTTCTTT.

The chain recombines TRBV5-1 with TRBJ2-4, with 11 positions matching TRBD2. Per germline, CDR1 SGHRS and CDR2 YFSETQ. V lost 4 bases and J lost 0; bases outside the gene matches: 6. The CDR3 spans 17 residues. The CDR3 bases are TGCGCCAGCAGCCCGGGACTAGCGGTTTCAGCCAAAAACATTCAGTACTTC. Translating it yields CASSPGLAVSAKNIQYF.

V and J are TRBV9 and TRBJ2-3, with 10 bases lining up with TRBD2. Germline V gene sequence: CDR1 SGDLS, CDR2 YYNGEE. CDR3 length: 15 residues. Trimming at V came to 3 bases and at J to 3 bases, leaving 4 bases not matched to a gene. The DNA for the CDR3 is TGTGCCAGCAGCGCTAGCGGGAGTGATACAGATACGCAGTATTTT. Translating gives CASSASGSDTDTQYF.

The chain employs TRBV11-3 and TRBJ1-1; a weak D match, TRBD1 (5 bases). The CDR3 loop spans 13 amino acids. With 6 bases removed from V and 7 bases from J, the gap between germline ends came to 15 bases. Germline CDR1 and CDR2: SGHNT and YENEEA. CDR3 amino acids: CASRNRDEGEAFF. CDR3 nucleotide sequence: TGTGCCAGCAGAAACCGGGACGAGGGTGAAGCTTTCTTT. The full variable domain, in which reference TRBV11-3 and TRBJ1-1 provide the parts outside the CDR3, is EAGVVQSPRYKIIEKKQPVAFWCNPISGHNTLYWYLQNLGQGPELLIRYENEEAVDDSQLPKDRFSAERLKGVDSTLKIQPAELGDSAVYLCASRNRDEGEAFFGQGTRLTVV.

Notes on this clonotype: One base away lies a much larger clone, so this may be a sequencing read error. The chain combines TRBV18 with TRBJ1-2; no clear D. The CDR3 sequence is 13 residues long. Germline lookup yields CDR1 KGHSH and CDR2 LQKENI. The CDR3 coding sequence is TGTGTCAGCTCACCACTTAGCGATTATGGCTACACCTTC. As protein: CVSSPLSDYGYTF. The full variable domain, rest sourced from reference TRBV18 and TRBJ1-2, is NAGVMQNPRHLVRRRGQEARLRCSPMKGHSHVYWYRQLPEEGLKFMVYLQKENIIDESGMPKERFSAEFPKEGPSILRIQQVVRGDSAAYFCVSSPLSDYGYTFGSGTRLTVV.

This sequence joins TRBV5-6 and TRBJ2-7, with D possibly matching TRBD2 (6 bases). The CDR3 loop spans 15 amino acids. Trimming removed 1 base at V and 3 bases at J, with 14 bases between. CDR1 SGHDT and CDR2 YYEEEE come from the germline V gene. This CDR3 is CASSLLARGIYEQYF. For the CDR3, the DNA is TGTGCCAGCAGCTTGCTGGCGCGGGGAATCTACGAGCAGTACTTC. Combining the CDR3 with reference TRBV5-6 and TRBJ2-7 gives the whole variable domain DAGVTQSPTHLIKTRGQQVTLRCSPKSGHDTVSWYQQALGQGPQFIFQYYEEEERQRGNFPDRFSGHQFPNYSSELNVNALLLGDSALYLCASSLLARGIYEQYFGPGTRLTVT.